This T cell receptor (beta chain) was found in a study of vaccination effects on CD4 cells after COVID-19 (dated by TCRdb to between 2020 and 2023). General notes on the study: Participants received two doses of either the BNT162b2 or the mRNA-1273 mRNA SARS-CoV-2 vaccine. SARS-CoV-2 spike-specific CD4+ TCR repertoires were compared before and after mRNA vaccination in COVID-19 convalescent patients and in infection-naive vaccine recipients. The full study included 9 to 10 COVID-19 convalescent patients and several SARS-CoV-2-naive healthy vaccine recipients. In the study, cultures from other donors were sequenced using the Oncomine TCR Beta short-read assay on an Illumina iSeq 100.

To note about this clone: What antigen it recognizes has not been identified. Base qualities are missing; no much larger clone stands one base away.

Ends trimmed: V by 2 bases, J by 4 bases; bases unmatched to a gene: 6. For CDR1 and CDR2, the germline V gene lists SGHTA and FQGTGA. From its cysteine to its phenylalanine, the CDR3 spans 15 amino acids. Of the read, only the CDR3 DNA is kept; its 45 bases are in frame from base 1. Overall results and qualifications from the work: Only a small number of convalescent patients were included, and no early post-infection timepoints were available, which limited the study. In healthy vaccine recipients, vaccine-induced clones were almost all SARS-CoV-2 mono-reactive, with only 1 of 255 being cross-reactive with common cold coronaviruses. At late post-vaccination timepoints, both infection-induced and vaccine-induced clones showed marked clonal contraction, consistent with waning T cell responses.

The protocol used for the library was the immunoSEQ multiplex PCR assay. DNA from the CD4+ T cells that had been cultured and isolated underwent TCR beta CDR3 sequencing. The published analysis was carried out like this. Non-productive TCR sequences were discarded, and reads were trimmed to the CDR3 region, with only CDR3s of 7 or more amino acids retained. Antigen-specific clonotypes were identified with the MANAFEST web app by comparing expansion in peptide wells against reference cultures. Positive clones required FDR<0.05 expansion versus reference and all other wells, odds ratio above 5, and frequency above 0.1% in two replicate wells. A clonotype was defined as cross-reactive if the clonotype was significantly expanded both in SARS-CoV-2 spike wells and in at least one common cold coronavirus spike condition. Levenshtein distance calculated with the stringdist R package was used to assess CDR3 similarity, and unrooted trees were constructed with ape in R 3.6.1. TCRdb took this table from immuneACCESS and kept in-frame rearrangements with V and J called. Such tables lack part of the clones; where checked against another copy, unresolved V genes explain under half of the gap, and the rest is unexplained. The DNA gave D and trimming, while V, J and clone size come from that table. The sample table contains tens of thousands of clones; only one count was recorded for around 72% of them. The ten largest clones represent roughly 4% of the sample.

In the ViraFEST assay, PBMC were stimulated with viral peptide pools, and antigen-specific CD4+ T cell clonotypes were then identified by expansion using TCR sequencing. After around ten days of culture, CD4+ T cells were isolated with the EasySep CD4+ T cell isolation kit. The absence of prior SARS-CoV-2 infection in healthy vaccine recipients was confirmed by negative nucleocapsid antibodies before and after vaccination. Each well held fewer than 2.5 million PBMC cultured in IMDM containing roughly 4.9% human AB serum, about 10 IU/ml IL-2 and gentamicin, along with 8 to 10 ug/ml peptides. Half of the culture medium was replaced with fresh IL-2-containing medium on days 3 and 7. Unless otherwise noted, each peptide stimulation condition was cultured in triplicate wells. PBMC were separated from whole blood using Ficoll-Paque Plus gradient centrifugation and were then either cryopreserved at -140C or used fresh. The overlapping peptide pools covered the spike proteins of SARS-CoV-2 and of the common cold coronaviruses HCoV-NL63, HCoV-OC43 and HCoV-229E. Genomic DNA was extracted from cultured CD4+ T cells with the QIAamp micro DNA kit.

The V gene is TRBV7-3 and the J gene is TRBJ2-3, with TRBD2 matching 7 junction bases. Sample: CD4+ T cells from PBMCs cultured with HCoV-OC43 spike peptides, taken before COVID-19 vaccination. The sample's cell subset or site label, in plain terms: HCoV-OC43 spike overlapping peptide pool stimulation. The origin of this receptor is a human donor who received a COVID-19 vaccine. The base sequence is TGTGCCAGCAGCTTATTCGCGGGGGTGTCAGATACGCAGTATTTT. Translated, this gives CASSLFAGVSDTQYF.